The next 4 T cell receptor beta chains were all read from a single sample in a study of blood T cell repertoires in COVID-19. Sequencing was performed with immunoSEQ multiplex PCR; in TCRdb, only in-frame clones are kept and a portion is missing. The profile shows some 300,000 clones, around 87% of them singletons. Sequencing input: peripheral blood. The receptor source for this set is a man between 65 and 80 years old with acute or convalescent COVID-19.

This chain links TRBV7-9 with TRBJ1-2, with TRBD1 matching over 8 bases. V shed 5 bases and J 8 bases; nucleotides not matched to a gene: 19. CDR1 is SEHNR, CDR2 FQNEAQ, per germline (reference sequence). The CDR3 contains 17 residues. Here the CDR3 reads CASSRGLSRQGRYGYTF. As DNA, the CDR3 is TGTGCCAGCAGCCGGGGGCTTAGCCGACAGGGGCGATACGGCTACACCTTC.

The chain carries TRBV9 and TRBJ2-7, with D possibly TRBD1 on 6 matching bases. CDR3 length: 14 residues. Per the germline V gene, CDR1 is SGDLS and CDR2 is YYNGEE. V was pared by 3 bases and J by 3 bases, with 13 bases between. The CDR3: CASSATGSYYEQYF. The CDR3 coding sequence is TGTGCCAGCAGCGCAACAGGGTCCTACTACGAGCAGTACTTC.

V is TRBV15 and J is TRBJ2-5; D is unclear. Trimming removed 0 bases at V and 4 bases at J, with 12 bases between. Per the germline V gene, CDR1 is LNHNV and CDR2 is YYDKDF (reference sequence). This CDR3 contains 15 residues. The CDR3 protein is CATSRDRRSVETQYF. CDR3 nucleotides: TGTGCCACCAGCAGAGATAGGCGGTCGGTAGAGACCCAGTACTTC.

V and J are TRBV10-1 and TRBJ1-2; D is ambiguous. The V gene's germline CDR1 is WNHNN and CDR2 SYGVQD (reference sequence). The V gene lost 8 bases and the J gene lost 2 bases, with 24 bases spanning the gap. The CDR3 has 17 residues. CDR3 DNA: TGCGCCAGCGCCGGACGGGAGAATCAAAAGGTCAACTATGGCTACACCTTC. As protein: CASAGRENQKVNYGYTF.